The 17 T cell receptor beta chains reported below all come from one sample, sequenced in a study of shared clonotypes between healthy human individuals. Method: immunoSEQ multiplex PCR; TCRdb's copy keeps in-frame clones and lacks some. The sample has approximately 2,000,000 clones; 80% to 95% are singletons. Specimen: naive CD4+ T cells from PBMCs. As for subset: CD45RA+ positively selected. The source of these receptors is a man aged 18 to 30 in good health. Some clones in this sample may be carry-over from other donors' samples.

The CDR3: CATSARTGPETQYF. The CDR3 nucleotides are TGTGCCACCAGCGCTCGGACAGGGCCAGAGACCCAGTACTTC. This chain uses TRBV15 with TRBJ2-5, with 8 bases lining up with TRBD1. The CDR3 is 14 amino acids. With V trimmed by 5 bases and J by 4 bases, 6 bases remained unmatched. Per the germline V gene, CDR1 is LNHNV and CDR2 is YYDKDF (reference sequence). The full variable domain, its missing parts supplied by reference TRBV15 and TRBJ2-5, is DAMVIQNPRYQVTQFGKPVTLSCSQTLNHNVMYWYQQKSSQAPKLLFHYYDKDFNNEADTPDNFQSRRPNTSFCFLDIRSPGLGDTAMYLCATSARTGPETQYFGPGTRLLVL.

CDR3 loop: CASSLGGGSNQPQHF. For the CDR3, the DNA is TGTGCCAGCAGCTTAGGTGGGGGTAGCAATCAGCCCCAGCATTTT. V and J are TRBV7-7 and TRBJ1-5; D is possibly TRBD1 (5 bases). The V gene lost 1 base and the J gene lost 0 bases, with 7 bases spanning the gap. CDR3 length equals 15 residues. The germline V gene encodes CDR1 SSHAT and CDR2 FNYEAQ (reference sequence).

The gene calls are TRBV29-1 and TRBJ2-3; D may correspond to TRBD1 or TRBD2 (6 bases each). This CDR3 is 13 amino acids long. V was shortened by 4 bases and J by 2 bases, with 10 bases between the two germline ends. Per the germline V gene, CDR1 is SQVTM and CDR2 is ANQGSEA. CDR3 sequence reads: CSVGGALTDTQYF. In DNA form, the CDR3 reads TGCAGCGTTGGGGGGGCCCTCACAGATACGCAGTATTTT.

On this clone: This same CDR3 is encoded by further DNA sequences in the sample. The chain links TRBV19 to TRBJ2-1, with D maybe TRBD2 (6 bases). The CDR3 is 13 amino acids. In germline, CDR1 is LNHDA, CDR2 SQIVND (reference sequence). V dropped 8 bases and J dropped 3 bases, with 11 bases sitting between them. The CDR3 loop is CASSRDHYNEQFF. The DNA for the CDR3 is TGTGCCAGTTCGCGGGACCACTACAATGAGCAGTTCTTC.

This chain connects TRBV7-2 to TRBJ2-7, with D unclear. Trimming cost V 7 bases and J 0 bases, with 13 bases left between them. This CDR3 comprises 14 residues. CDR1 is SGHTA and CDR2 is FQGNSA in the germline V gene. The CDR3 nucleotides are TGTGCCAGCAACTCCGGGCGCCGCTCCTACGAGCAGTACTTC. Translating it yields CASNSGRRSYEQYF.

The chain links TRBV11-2 to TRBJ2-7; weak D call: TRBD2 (6 bases). This CDR3 has 14 amino acids. The V and J ends lost 5 bases and 2 bases respectively, with 13 bases between them. Looked up from germline, CDR1 is SGHAT and CDR2 is FQNNGV. Here the CDR3 DNA reads TGTGCCAGCAGCAGTGGAGGGGTCCCCTACGAGCAGTACTTC. This gives the protein CASSSGGVPYEQYF.

This clone was detected once. The chain is built from TRBV19 and TRBJ2-2; 8 nucleotides line up with TRBD1. Germline V lookup: CDR1 LNHDA, CDR2 SQIVND (reference sequence). The J segment lost 7 bases and the V segment lost 5 bases, leaving 15 bases of the junction unmatched. The CDR3 loop spans 17 amino acids. CDR3 sequence (DNA): TGTGCCAGTAGTTATCGGACCACAGGGGGAGTCCACGGGGAGCTGTTTTTT. Translation gives CASSYRTTGGVHGELFF.

The chain links TRBV5-1 to TRBJ2-2; 8 positions agree with TRBD2. The CDR3 extends over 17 amino acids. The germline V gene encodes CDR1 SGHRS and CDR2 YFSETQ. The junction had 6 bases not matched to a gene; V was cut back by 2 bases and J by 0 bases. DNA for the CDR3: TGCGCCAGCAGCTTTGGTACTAGCGGAACGAACACCGGGGAGCTGTTTTTT. Protein product: CASSFGTSGTNTGELFF.

The rearrangement joins TRBV5-4 to TRBJ2-6; TRBD1 matches 7 bases. The CDR3 length is 19 residues. J lost 3 bases, V lost 0 bases, and 12 bases had no gene match. Germline CDR1 SGHNT, CDR2 YYREEE (reference sequence). CDR3 loop: CASSLGGQRPVGGANVLTF. In DNA, the CDR3 is TGTGCCAGCAGCTTGGGGGGACAGCGGCCTGTGGGTGGGGCCAACGTCCTGACTTTC.

The V call is TRBV4-3, the J call TRBJ2-7; D call uncertain. The germline gives CDR1 LGHNA, CDR2 YSLEER. CDR3 size: 15 residues. The germline V and J ends were trimmed by 0 bases and 3 bases, with 12 bases remaining between them. CDR3 sequence reads: CASSQDLGQLYEQYF. The CDR3 DNA reads as TGCGCCAGCAGCCAAGACCTAGGCCAGCTCTACGAGCAGTACTTC.

The V call is TRBV5-4, the J call TRBJ1-4; 7 nucleotides align to TRBD1. Trimming at V came to 4 bases and at J to 8 bases, leaving 20 bases not matched to a gene. Germline lookup yields CDR1 SGHNT and CDR2 YYREEE (reference sequence). The length of the CDR3 is 18 residues. CDR3: CASSPEGAGRFGWEKLFF. The CDR3 nucleotides are TGTGCCAGCAGCCCTGAGGGGGCAGGGCGTTTTGGGTGGGAAAAACTGTTTTTT.

The V and J genes are TRBV29-1 and TRBJ2-1; D perhaps matches TRBD2 (6 bases). CDR3 length: 10 residues. Trimming pared 8 bases from V and 16 bases from J, leaving 18 bases between. Germline V lookup: CDR1 SQVTM, CDR2 ANQGSEA. The DNA for the CDR3 is TGCAGCCCTCCCGGGACTTTGGACTTCTTC. Translated, it gives CSPPGTLDFF.

The V call is TRBV14, the J call TRBJ2-7; possibly TRBD1 for D (7 bases). The V end lost 0 bases, the J end lost 5 bases, and 17 bases lay between the germline ends. Germline V CDR1 and CDR2: SGHDN, FVKESK. The CDR3 spans 16 residues. The CDR3 DNA is TGTGCCAGCAGCCAAGATCGACAGGGACTTCTCGACGAGCAGTACTTC. Its protein product is CASSQDRQGLLDEQYF.

In DNA form, the CDR3 reads TGTGCCAGCAGAGAACGGGAGAAGGGCTACGAGCAGTACTTC. Residues: CASREREKGYEQYF. J is TRBJ2-7 and V is TRBV6-5; D is perhaps TRBD2 (6 bases). V dropped 6 bases and J dropped 3 bases, with 15 bases sitting between them. The CDR3 is 14 residues long. Germline V CDR1 and CDR2: MNHEY, SVGAGI.

The J gene is TRBJ2-3, the V gene TRBV7-3; D unclear. The V gene lost 0 bases and the J gene lost 0 bases, with 4 bases spanning the gap. The germline V gene encodes CDR1 SGHTA and CDR2 FQGTGA. This CDR3 has 14 amino acids. The CDR3 here is CASSLTFSTDTQYF. As DNA, the CDR3 is TGTGCCAGCAGCTTAACGTTCAGCACAGATACGCAGTATTTT.

Comments on this clone: Other DNA sequences in the sample encode the same CDR3. The genes are TRBV7-2 and TRBJ2-7; TRBD2 matches at 10 bases. In germline, CDR1 is SGHTA, CDR2 FQGNSA. Losses at the gene ends were 1 base for V and 3 bases for J; bases not matched to a gene: 3. This CDR3 is 15 amino acids long. This chain's CDR3 is CASSLGLAGVYEQYF. For the CDR3, the DNA is TGTGCCAGCAGCTTAGGTCTAGCGGGGGTCTACGAGCAGTACTTC.

This chain uses TRBV6-1 with TRBJ1-5, with a tentative D call TRBD1 (5 bases). Trimming pared 7 bases from V and 0 bases from J, leaving 10 bases between. The germline CDR1 and CDR2 sequences are MNHNS and SASEGT. This CDR3 has 14 residues. CDR3 sequence (DNA): TGTGCCAGCACTAGGACAAGTAGCAATCAGCCCCAGCATTTT. Its protein is CASTRTSSNQPQHF.